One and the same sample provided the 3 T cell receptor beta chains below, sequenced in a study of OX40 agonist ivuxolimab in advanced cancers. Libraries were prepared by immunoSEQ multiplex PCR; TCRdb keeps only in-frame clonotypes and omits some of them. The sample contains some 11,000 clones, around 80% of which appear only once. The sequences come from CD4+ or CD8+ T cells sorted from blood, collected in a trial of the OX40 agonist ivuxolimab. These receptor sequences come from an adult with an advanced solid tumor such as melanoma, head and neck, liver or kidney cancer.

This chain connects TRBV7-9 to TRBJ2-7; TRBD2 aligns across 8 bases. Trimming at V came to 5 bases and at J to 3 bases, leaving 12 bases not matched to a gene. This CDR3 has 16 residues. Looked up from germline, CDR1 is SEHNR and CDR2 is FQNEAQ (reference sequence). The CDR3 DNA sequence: TGTGCCAGCAGCCAAGAGGAAGCGGGGGCCCGCTACGAGCAGTACTTC. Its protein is CASSQEEAGARYEQYF. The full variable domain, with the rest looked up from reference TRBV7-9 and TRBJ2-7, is DTGVSQNPRHKITKRGQNVTFRCDPISEHNRLYWYRQTLGQGPEFLTYFQNEAQLEKSRLLSDRFSAERPKGSFSTLEIQRTEQGDSAMYLCASSQEEAGARYEQYFGPGTRLTVT.

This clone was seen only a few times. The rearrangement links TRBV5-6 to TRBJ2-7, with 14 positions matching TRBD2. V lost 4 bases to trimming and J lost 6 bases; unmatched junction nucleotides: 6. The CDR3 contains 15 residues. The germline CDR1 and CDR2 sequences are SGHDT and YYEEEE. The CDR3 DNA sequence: TGTGCCAGCAGCACGACTAGCGGGAGGGCCCTCGAGCAGTACTTC. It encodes CASSTTSGRALEQYF.

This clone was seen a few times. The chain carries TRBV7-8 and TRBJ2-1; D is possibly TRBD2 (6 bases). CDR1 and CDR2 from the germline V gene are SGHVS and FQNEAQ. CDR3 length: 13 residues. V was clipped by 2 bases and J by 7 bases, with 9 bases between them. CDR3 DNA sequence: TGTGCCAGCAGCTTAACTAGCAGGAATGAGCAGTTCTTC. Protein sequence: CASSLTSRNEQFF.